The text below deals with one T cell receptor (beta chain). The antigen is unknown. 60 Vbeta and 13 Jbeta primers were used in PCR. Clones were sequenced by immunoSEQ multiplex PCR, and TCRdb holds only the in-frame ones, with some missing. The sample comprises some 160,000 clones, nearly 80% of which are singletons, and about 1.8% rests with the top ten. This entry comes from a study of cytomegalovirus exposure and HLA in healthy donors. This CDR3 is built from 18 residues. Study-level findings and limits: It was taken for granted in presence/absence analyses that sequencing depth across donors was roughly uniform. Sequences of the TCR beta chain were said to predict the HLA-A and HLA-B alleles of most subjects accurately. TCR beta V segments were, for the most part, productive about 87% or about 30% of the time in an earlier analysis.

Sequenced input: PBMCs. The gene calls are TRBV21-1 and TRBJ1-5. TRBV21-1 is noted as a pseudogene. The clonotype originates from a woman aged 30 to 39 in good health and CMV-seronegative. The CDR3 nucleotides read TGTGCCAGCAGCTCCACGTGGGGGGACCTCTTGCGAGGCCAGCCCCAGCATTTT. Its translation is CASSSTWGDLLRGQPQHF.